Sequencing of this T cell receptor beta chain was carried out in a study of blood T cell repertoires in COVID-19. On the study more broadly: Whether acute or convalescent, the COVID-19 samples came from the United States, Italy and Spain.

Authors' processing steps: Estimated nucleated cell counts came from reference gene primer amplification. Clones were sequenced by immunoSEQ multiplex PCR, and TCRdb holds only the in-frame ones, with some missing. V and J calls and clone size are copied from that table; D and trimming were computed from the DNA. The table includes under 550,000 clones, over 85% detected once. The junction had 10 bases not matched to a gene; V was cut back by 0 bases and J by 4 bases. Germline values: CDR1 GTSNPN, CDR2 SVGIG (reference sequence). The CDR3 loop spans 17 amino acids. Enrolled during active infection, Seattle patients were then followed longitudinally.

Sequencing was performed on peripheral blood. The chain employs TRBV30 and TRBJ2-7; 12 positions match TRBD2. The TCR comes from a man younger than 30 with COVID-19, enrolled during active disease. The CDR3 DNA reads TGTGCCTGGAGTGTACAAAGGACTAGCGGGATTGCTTACGAGCAGTACTTC. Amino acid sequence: CAWSVQRTSGIAYEQYF.